This T cell receptor beta chain is from a study of blood T cell repertoires in COVID-19. Across the study: Both acute and convalescent COVID-19 samples were obtained from the United States, Italy and Spain. The analysed material was cDNA or gDNA that came from T cells, B-cell-depleted T cells, or PBMCs.

Per the authors' pipeline: How many nucleated cells were present was estimated from reference gene primer amplification. Here immunoSEQ multiplex PCR was the method, and the copy in TCRdb shows in-frame clones only, minus some. V, J and clone size reflect that table, while D and trimming were determined from the DNA. This sample has 140,000 to 150,000 clones; 80% occur once, and the top ten carry over 10%. The germline gives CDR1 ENHRY, CDR2 SYGVKD. CDR3 length: 14 residues. V dropped 6 bases and J dropped 0 bases, with 8 bases sitting between them. This TCR derives from a man aged 60 to 75 with active or convalescent COVID-19. The rearrangement uses TRBV10-3 and TRBJ1-4; TRBD1 is a possible D gene (5 bases). Input material: peripheral blood. The CDR3 is CAIRETATNEKLFF. CDR3 DNA: TGTGCCATCAGGGAGACAGCAACTAATGAAAAACTGTTTTTT.